This T cell receptor (beta chain) was documented in a study of shared clonotypes between healthy human individuals. Study-wide results and caveats: On the whole, naive subsets had larger estimated richness than memory subsets had.

TCRdb's table, derived via immunoSEQ multiplex PCR, lists solely in-frame clones and lacks some. Here the sample spans about 1.1 million clones, approximately 80% being singletons. Details on this clone: Its antigen is undetermined.

The V and J ends lost 2 bases and 6 bases, in that order; junction bases with no gene match: 5. CDR1 is SGHDT, CDR2 YYEEEE, per germline. This CDR3 has 15 amino acids. The TCR comes from a man younger than 35 in good health. Some clones in this sample may be carry-over from other donors' samples. This chain uses TRBV5-6 with TRBJ2-3, with 11 bases matching TRBD2. Source material: memory CD4+ T cells from PBMCs. Subset described: CD45RA-negative fraction. The chain's CDR3 is CASSFEVAGGDTQYF. The CDR3 DNA reads as TGTGCCAGCAGCTTCGAGGTAGCGGGAGGGGATACGCAGTATTTT.